The rows below give T cell receptor beta chains drawn from one sample of a study of shared clonotypes between healthy human individuals. Measured with immunoSEQ multiplex PCR; TCRdb has only the in-frame clones, and not every one. The sample includes approximately 1,000,000 clones, around three quarters seen only once; the top ten take about 0.52%. Input material: memory CD4+ T cells from PBMCs. Receptor source: a man aged 18-30 years in good health. Some clones in this sample may be carry-over from other donors' samples. CDR3s include the opening cysteine and the closing phenylalanine or tryptophan. The D gene is left open where the match is weak. Only some rows state a clone size, as once, few, many or a class for expanded clones.

d_call: -; v_call: TRBV2; clone_size: -; cdr3_length: 14; j_call: TRBJ2-7; cdr3_nt: TGTGCCAGCAGGTCGACAGGTAGCTCCTACGAGCAGTACTTC; cdr3_aa: CASRSTGSSYEQYF
d_call: TRBD1; v_call: TRBV5-1; clone_size: -; cdr3_length: 14; j_call: TRBJ1-1; cdr3_nt: TGCGCCAGCAGCAAGGAGGGGGCGGGCACTGAAGCTTTCTTT; cdr3_aa: CASSKEGAGTEAFF
d_call: TRBD1; v_call: TRBV9; clone_size: -; cdr3_length: 15; j_call: TRBJ1-2; cdr3_nt: TGTGCCAGCAGCGTAGGGGACAGGCCCAACTATGGCTACACCTTC; cdr3_aa: CASSVGDRPNYGYTF
d_call: TRBD1; v_call: TRBV5-1; clone_size: -; cdr3_length: 19; j_call: TRBJ2-1; cdr3_nt: TGCGCCAGCAGCTTACGGGACAGGGGGCTATCTCACCCCTACAATGAGCAGTTCTTC; cdr3_aa: CASSLRDRGLSHPYNEQFF
d_call: -; v_call: TRBV2; clone_size: -; cdr3_length: 14; j_call: TRBJ2-7; cdr3_nt: TGTGCCAGCAGTGAAGACAGGCTCTCCTACGAGCAGTACTTC; cdr3_aa: CASSEDRLSYEQYF
d_call: -; v_call: TRBV5-1; clone_size: -; cdr3_length: 14; j_call: TRBJ2-3; cdr3_nt: TGCGCCAGCAGCCGGACCAGGAGCACAGATACGCAGTATTTT; cdr3_aa: CASSRTRSTDTQYF
d_call: -; v_call: TRBV15; clone_size: -; cdr3_length: 11; j_call: TRBJ1-1; cdr3_nt: TGTGCCACCAGCAGAGATACTGAAGCTTTCTTT; cdr3_aa: CATSRDTEAFF
d_call: TRBD1; v_call: TRBV18; clone_size: -; cdr3_length: 17; j_call: TRBJ1-3; cdr3_nt: TGTGCCAGCTCACCACAACCAGGGGGCTCCTCTGGAAACACCATATATTTT; cdr3_aa: CASSPQPGGSSGNTIYF
d_call: -; v_call: TRBV19; clone_size: once; cdr3_length: 15; j_call: TRBJ2-7; cdr3_nt: TGTGCCAGTAGTATAGCGGAGCTAGGGGTCTACGAGCAGTACTTC; cdr3_aa: CASSIAELGVYEQYF
d_call: -; v_call: TRBV2; clone_size: -; cdr3_length: 12; j_call: TRBJ2-7; cdr3_nt: TGTGCCAGCAGTACAGGTAGCTACGAGCAGTACTTC; cdr3_aa: CASSTGSYEQYF
d_call: TRBD1; v_call: TRBV28; clone_size: few; cdr3_length: 15; j_call: TRBJ1-1; cdr3_nt: TGTGCCAGCAGTCACCCGGTCACAGGGGGCACTGAAGCTTTCTTT; cdr3_aa: CASSHPVTGGTEAFF
d_call: TRBD1; v_call: TRBV6-6; clone_size: -; cdr3_length: 13; j_call: TRBJ2-5; cdr3_nt: TGTGCCAGCAGACGCGGACAGGGAGAGACCCAGTACTTC; cdr3_aa: CASRRGQGETQYF
d_call: TRBD1; v_call: TRBV28; clone_size: -; cdr3_length: 13; j_call: TRBJ1-2; cdr3_nt: TGTGCCAGCAGGACAGGGCTTAACTATGGCTACACCTTC; cdr3_aa: CASRTGLNYGYTF
d_call: -; v_call: TRBV9; clone_size: -; cdr3_length: 16; j_call: TRBJ1-1; cdr3_nt: TGTGCCAGCAGCGAAGGGCCCACCTGGGCCAACACTGAAGCTTTCTTT; cdr3_aa: CASSEGPTWANTEAFF
d_call: -; v_call: TRBV5-6; clone_size: few; cdr3_length: 14; j_call: TRBJ1-3; cdr3_nt: TGTGCCAGCAGCTTGGATCCCGGCGGAAACACCATATATTTT; cdr3_aa: CASSLDPGGNTIYF
d_call: -; v_call: TRBV29-1; clone_size: -; cdr3_length: 12; j_call: TRBJ1-2; cdr3_nt: TGCAGCGTTCGCAGCGGCGTCGAGGGCTACACCTTC; cdr3_aa: CSVRSGVEGYTF
d_call: TRBD2; v_call: TRBV11-2; clone_size: -; cdr3_length: 17; j_call: TRBJ2-5; cdr3_nt: TGTGCCAGCAGCTTAGGGTATCAAGTCGGGAGGGCAGAGACCCAGTACTTC; cdr3_aa: CASSLGYQVGRAETQYF
d_call: -; v_call: TRBV5-1; clone_size: -; cdr3_length: 15; j_call: TRBJ1-4; cdr3_nt: TGCGCCAGCAGCTGGTACAAGGCAACTAATGAAAAACTGTTTTTT; cdr3_aa: CASSWYKATNEKLFF
d_call: -; v_call: TRBV7-2; clone_size: -; cdr3_length: 12; j_call: TRBJ1-2; cdr3_nt: TGTGCCAGCAGCTTACAGGATTATGGCTACACCTTC; cdr3_aa: CASSLQDYGYTF
d_call: TRBD1; v_call: TRBV7-2; clone_size: -; cdr3_length: 15; j_call: TRBJ2-3; cdr3_nt: TGTGCCAGCAGCCTGGGGGACAGGGTGGCAGATACGCAGTATTTT; cdr3_aa: CASSLGDRVADTQYF
d_call: TRBD1; v_call: TRBV28; clone_size: -; cdr3_length: 15; j_call: TRBJ2-3; cdr3_nt: TGTGCCAGCAACGTTCACAGGGGGCTGGTAGATACGCAGTATTTT; cdr3_aa: CASNVHRGLVDTQYF
d_call: -; v_call: TRBV9; clone_size: once; cdr3_length: 11; j_call: TRBJ1-2; cdr3_nt: TGTGCCAGCAGCGCCAGTGGAGGCTACACCTTC; cdr3_aa: CASSASGGYTF
d_call: -; v_call: TRBV28; clone_size: -; cdr3_length: 15; j_call: TRBJ1-5; cdr3_nt: TGTGCCAGCAATTGGGGGGCTAGGAGCAATCAGCCCCAGCATTTT; cdr3_aa: CASNWGARSNQPQHF
d_call: -; v_call: TRBV7-9; clone_size: -; cdr3_length: 15; j_call: TRBJ2-3; cdr3_nt: TGTGCCAGCATCAAGACTGCTCCAGTCACAGATACGCAGTATTTT; cdr3_aa: CASIKTAPVTDTQYF